This T cell receptor (beta chain) was captured by sequencing in a study of blood T cell repertoires in COVID-19. Study-wide background: Material from acute and convalescent COVID-19 was sourced from the United States, Italy and Spain. Sources were T cells, B-cell-depleted T cells, or PBMCs; the material itself was cDNA or gDNA.

The CDR3 loop spans 17 amino acids. Trimming took 4 bases from V and 2 from J; bases not matched to a gene: 5. Looked up from germline, CDR1 is SGHKS and CDR2 is YYEKEE (reference sequence). Original handling: Researchers report that nucleated cell counts were estimated from reference gene primer amplification. Profiled with immunoSEQ multiplex PCR; TCRdb holds only in-frame clones, not every one. From that table come the V and J calls and clone size; the DNA was used to work out D and trimming. The data contain about 200,000 clones, 70% to 90% of them seen just once; the ten biggest clones take up 3% to 3.5%.

V and J are TRBV5-5 and TRBJ2-3, with 15 bases that match TRBD2. The specimen sequenced was peripheral blood. The TCR originated in a man aged 55-75 years with acute or convalescent COVID-19. The DNA of the CDR3 is TGTGCCAGCAGCCGTGGACTAGCGGGGGGGCCCACAGATACGCAGTATTTT. This translates into CASSRGLAGGPTDTQYF. Looking up the rest from reference TRBV5-5 and TRBJ2-3 gives the full variable domain: DAGVTQSPTHLIKTRGQQVTLRCSPISGHKSVSWYQQVLGQGPQFIFQYYEKEERGRGNFPDRFSARQFPNYSSELNVNALLLGDSALYLCASSRGLAGGPTDTQYFGPGTRLTVL.